This T cell receptor (beta chain) emerged from a study of response to subunit inactivated influenza vaccine. TCRdb re-called the RT-PCR reads with MiXCR, one entry per CDR3 protein. The sample yields more than 700,000 distinct CDR3 sequences, around 20% seen once. Overall study results and limits: Researchers suggested that each seasonal influenza vaccination recruits few new T cells.

Details on this clonotype: The antigen remains unidentified.

The CDR3 length is 14 residues. Trimming stripped 0 bases from V and 7 bases from J, with 15 bases between. The V gene's germline CDR1 is DFQATT and CDR2 SNEGSKA (reference sequence). Sequencing was performed on PBMCs from blood, taken approximately 5 days after vaccination. The J gene is TRBJ1-2, the V gene TRBV20-1; D is uncertain. This sequence was found in a man between 45 and 60 years old who received an inactivated influenza vaccine. For the CDR3, the DNA is TGCAGTGCTAGAGATGATTTGGGGTCCGGTGGCTACACCTTC. Its translation: CSARDDLGSGGYTF.